These 30 T cell receptor beta chains originate from one sample sequenced in a study of CD8 T cells in Susac syndrome (dated by TCRdb to about 2019). Libraries were made using the immunoSEQ multiplex PCR assay. RNA was extracted with the RNeasy kit and 0.5 to 1 ug was reverse transcribed using random hexamers. Through fastp at Q25 and MiXCR, TCRdb rebuilt clones from the public reads, retaining in-frame beta chains. Rows with a matching CDR3 protein are joined into one entry that keeps the most common DNA and genes. Present in this sample are about 200,000 distinct CDR3 sequences, around 90% of which were seen just once. The ten largest account for 0.075% to 0.095% of the sample. The specimen was CD4+ T cells from PBMCs. The source of these receptors is a human donor with Susac syndrome.

The chain couples TRBV3-1 to TRBJ1-5; 7 positions agree with TRBD1. The CDR3 loop spans 15 amino acids. CDR1 is LGHDT, CDR2 YNNKEL, per germline (reference sequence). Trimming removed 4 bases from V and 2 bases from J; junction bases left unmatched: 5. The CDR3 nucleotides read TGTGCCAGCAGCCCAGAAGGACAGGGCAATCAGCCCCAGCATTTT. Protein: CASSPEGQGNQPQHF.

The chain uses TRBV3-1 and TRBJ2-2; 12 nucleotides agree with TRBD2. From germline, CDR1 is LGHDT and CDR2 YNNKEL (reference sequence). V lost 7 bases, J lost 5 bases, and 2 bases stayed unmatched. This CDR3 has 14 amino acids. DNA of the CDR3: TGTGCCAGCACCGGGACTAGCGGGACCGGGGAGCTGTTTTTT. This translates into CASTGTSGTGELFF.

This clonotype was observed once. The J gene is TRBJ2-1, the V gene TRBV10-3, with unresolved D. The CDR3 is made up of 13 amino acids. The V end was cut by 8 bases, the J end by 1 base, with 9 bases between. The V gene's germline CDR1 is ENHRY and CDR2 SYGVKD. The CDR3 reads CAIVPDSYNEQFF. CDR3 DNA: TGTGCCATCGTTCCTGATTCCTACAATGAGCAGTTCTTC.

The chain uses TRBV15 and TRBJ2-2; TRBD2 agrees at 7 bases. The germline gives CDR1 LNHNV, CDR2 YYDKDF (reference sequence). CDR3 length equals 16 residues. Trimming took 0 bases from V and 1 from J; bases not matched to a gene: 2. The CDR3 DNA sequence: TGTGCCACCAGCAGAGATATAGCGGGGAACACCGGGGAGCTGTTTTTT. This translates into CATSRDIAGNTGELFF.

This chain joins TRBV28 and TRBJ1-5; D not resolved. This CDR3 is 15 amino acids long. The germline V and J ends were trimmed by 5 bases and 6 bases, with 17 bases remaining between them. Germline V CDR1 and CDR2: MDHEN, SYDVKM. The CDR3 DNA reads TGTGCCAGCAGTCCATGGGTCGCGGAAGGTCAGCCCCAGCATTTT. Encoded protein: CASSPWVAEGQPQHF.

This CDR3 is CASSSGTGSSYNEQFF. The CDR3 DNA reads as TGCGCCAGCAGTTCAGGAACAGGGAGCTCCTACAATGAGCAGTTCTTC. The V gene is TRBV5-1, the J gene TRBJ2-1; perhaps TRBD1 as D (6 bases). Trimming shortened V by 5 bases and J by 0 bases, and 15 bases separated the two germline ends. CDR3 length: 16 residues. Germline V CDR1 and CDR2: SGHRS, YFSETQ.

CDR3 DNA sequence: TGTGCCAGCAGCTTGGTGGGCCCCTACAATGAGCAGTTCTTC. This gives the protein CASSLVGPYNEQFF. The chain carries TRBV5-6 and TRBJ2-1; no firm D call. The CDR3 covers 14 residues. Looked up from germline, CDR1 is SGHDT and CDR2 is YYEEEE. Trimming cost V 0 bases and J 2 bases, with 6 bases left between them.

The chain employs TRBV28 and TRBJ1-2; TRBD1 matches at 7 bases. The CDR3 totals 14 residues. Trimming at V came to 7 bases and at J to 2 bases, leaving 7 bases not matched to a gene. Germline V gene sequence: CDR1 MDHEN, CDR2 SYDVKM. CDR3 residues: CASTPGQNNYGYTF. Written as DNA, the CDR3 is TGTGCCAGCACTCCGGGACAGAACAACTATGGCTACACCTTC.

This chain links TRBV6-6 with TRBJ2-5, with D perhaps matching TRBD1 (5 bases). Trimming left V 6 bases short and J 5 bases short, with 16 bases between. The length of the CDR3 is 14 residues. Germline V lookup: CDR1 MNHNY, CDR2 SVGAGI (reference sequence). CDR3 amino acids: CASREPGKGETQYF. The CDR3 DNA follows: TGTGCCAGCAGAGAACCAGGGAAAGGGGAGACCCAGTACTTC.

The rearrangement links TRBV9 to TRBJ2-7; 8 nucleotides agree with TRBD2. This CDR3 spans 14 amino acids. Looked up from germline, CDR1 is SGDLS and CDR2 is YYNGEE. The V and J ends lost 4 bases and 3 bases, in that order; junction bases with no gene match: 6. CDR3 nucleotides: TGTGCCAGCAGCCCTACTAGCGGAGTCTACGAGCAGTACTTC. Residues: CASSPTSGVYEQYF.

The chain carries TRBV12-3 or TRBV12-4 and TRBJ2-3; D perhaps matches TRBD2 (6 bases). Trimming shortened V by 3 bases and J by 1 base, and 14 bases separated the two germline ends. This CDR3 has 16 residues. CDR3 DNA: TGTGCCAGCAGTTTCAACGGACTAACCGGCACAGATACGCAGTATTTT. Translating it yields CASSFNGLTGTDTQYF.

The genes are TRBV5-1 and TRBJ1-1; 9 bases map to TRBD1. The CDR3 runs to 21 residues. Germline CDR1 is SGHRS and CDR2 is YFSETQ. V was pared by 2 bases and J by 0 bases, with 20 bases of the junction left unmatched. The DNA for the CDR3 is TGCGCCAGCAGCTTCTTTCCTCATAGGACAGGGGCCTTCGAGATGAACACTGAAGCTTTCTTT. Protein product: CASSFFPHRTGAFEMNTEAFF.

The V and J genes are TRBV21-1 and TRBJ1-2. TRBV21-1 constitutes a pseudogene. The CDR3 loop spans 15 amino acids. The CDR3 coding sequence is TGTGCCAGCAGCAAAGTCCCAGGGGAGGCCCTCGGCTACACCTTC. This codes for CASSKVPGEALGYTF.

The J gene is TRBJ2-1, the V gene TRBV12-3 or TRBV12-4; TRBD1 might be the D (5 bases). V was trimmed by 8 bases and J by 7 bases, leaving 15 bases between them. This CDR3 region has 13 residues. CDR3 coding DNA: TGTGCCAGCTTGTCGACAGACCGGAATGAGCAGTTCTTC. It yields the protein CASLSTDRNEQFF.

The chain combines TRBV5-1 with TRBJ2-4, with TRBD2 matching over 9 bases. The junction had 1 base not matched to a gene; V was cut back by 5 bases and J by 4 bases. Germline CDR1 SGHRS, CDR2 YFSETQ. This CDR3 has 13 residues. Here the CDR3 reads CASRAGGKNIQYF. Here the CDR3 DNA reads TGCGCCAGCAGGGCGGGGGGGAAAAACATTCAGTACTTC.

J is TRBJ2-2 and V is TRBV9; 7 bases fit TRBD2. Germline V CDR1 and CDR2: SGDLS, YYNGEE. V gave up 0 bases and J gave up 1 base; unmatched junction bases: 3. The CDR3 has 16 amino acids. The CDR3 DNA follows: TGTGCCAGCAGCGTAGGAGCGGGAATGAACACCGGGGAGCTGTTTTTT. Amino acids: CASSVGAGMNTGELFF.

The rearrangement links TRBV7-9 to TRBJ2-1, with 7 bases fitting TRBD1. The trim removed 2 bases at V and 3 bases at J, leaving 4 bases unmatched. The CDR3 totals 15 residues. CDR1 is SEHNR, CDR2 FQNEAQ, per germline (reference sequence). The chain's CDR3 is CASSLWTGHYNEQFF. In DNA, the CDR3 is TGTGCCAGCAGCTTATGGACAGGACACTACAATGAGCAGTTCTTC. The full variable domain, completed using reference TRBV7-9 and TRBJ2-1, is DTGVSQNPRHKITKRGQNVTFRCDPISEHNRLYWYRQTLGQGPEFLTYFQNEAQLEKSRLLSDRFSAERPKGSFSTLEIQRTEQGDSAMYLCASSLWTGHYNEQFFGPGTRLTVL.

The rearrangement joins TRBV6-1 to TRBJ2-5; D perhaps matches TRBD2 (6 bases). This CDR3 comprises 14 residues. CDR1 and CDR2 from the germline V gene are MNHNS and SASEGT. The ends were cut back, 6 bases at V and 2 bases at J, with 13 bases in the middle. For the CDR3, the DNA is TGTGCCAGCAGCTGGAGACTAGATCAAGAGACCCAGTACTTC. Translated, it gives CASSWRLDQETQYF.

The V call is TRBV25-1, the J call TRBJ2-5; 8 bases agree with TRBD2. The CDR3 is 13 amino acids. The germline gives CDR1 MGHDK, CDR2 SYGVNS. Losses at the gene ends were 4 bases for V and 5 bases for J; bases not matched to a gene: 3. CDR3 residues: CASSVAGRETQYF. The DNA for the CDR3 is TGTGCCAGCAGTGTAGCGGGGCGGGAGACCCAGTACTTC.

The chain joins TRBV30 to TRBJ1-1, with D possibly matching TRBD1 (6 bases). The ends were cut back, 5 bases at V and 2 bases at J, with 15 bases in the middle. This CDR3 has 14 residues. Germline CDR1 and CDR2: GTSNPN and SVGIG (reference sequence). For the CDR3, the DNA is TGTGCCTGGGGTCGACAACAGGGAAACACTGAAGCTTTCTTT. This codes for CAWGRQQGNTEAFF.

J is TRBJ2-7 and V is TRBV12-3 or TRBV12-4; D gene uncertain. This CDR3 has 11 residues. V was clipped by 3 bases and J by 3 bases, with 3 bases between them. CDR3 sequence (DNA): TGTGCCAGCAGTTTTGGCTACGAGCAGTACTTC. This sequence encodes CASSFGYEQYF.

The chain links TRBV20-1 to TRBJ1-2, with a weak D call TRBD1 (6 bases). Germline V CDR1 and CDR2: DFQATT, SNEGSKA (reference sequence). The CDR3 sequence is 14 residues long. V lost 5 bases to trimming and J lost 4 bases, with 17 bases between them. CDR3 residues: CSAYREGSGYGYTF. In nucleotides, the CDR3 is TGCAGTGCTTACAGGGAGGGCTCGGGCTATGGCTACACCTTC.

V is TRBV4-2 and J is TRBJ2-3; D perhaps matches TRBD1 (7 bases). CDR1 LGHNA and CDR2 YNFKEQ come from the germline V gene. CDR3 length: 17 residues. V gave up 1 base and J gave up 3 bases, with 17 bases separating them. CDR3 nucleotides: TGTGCCAGCAGCCAAGTGGGCGGGGACAGCCCTACAGATACGCAGTATTTT. This encodes CASSQVGGDSPTDTQYF.

The CDR3 sequence is CASSLSVGPETQYF. Written as DNA, the CDR3 is TGCGCCAGCAGCTTATCAGTGGGGCCAGAGACCCAGTACTTC. This rearrangement joins TRBV5-1 to TRBJ2-5, with D perhaps matching TRBD1 (5 bases). The V end lost 2 bases, the J end lost 4 bases, and 12 bases lay between the germline ends. The CDR3 length is 14 residues. The germline CDR1 and CDR2 sequences are SGHRS and YFSETQ.

J is TRBJ1-1 and V is TRBV20-1, with 7 bases that match TRBD1. Germline V lookup: CDR1 DFQATT, CDR2 SNEGSKA (reference sequence). Trimming removed 0 bases from V and 7 bases from J; junction bases left unmatched: 5. The CDR3 sequence is 13 residues long. The CDR3 coding sequence is TGCAGTGCTAGAGATGGGGCAGGGGGTGAAGCTTTCTTT. Encoded protein: CSARDGAGGEAFF.

A few counts support this clonotype. V gene TRBV11-2 combines with J gene TRBJ2-7; no clear D gene. This CDR3 is built from 10 residues. Germline V lookup: CDR1 SGHAT, CDR2 FQNNGV. The V and J ends lost 8 bases and 3 bases respectively, with 5 bases between them. CDR3 protein: CASGHYEQYF. The CDR3 DNA reads TGTGCCAGCGGTCACTACGAGCAGTACTTC.

The rearrangement joins TRBV5-1 to TRBJ2-4, with 9 nucleotides matching TRBD1. Per germline, CDR1 SGHRS and CDR2 YFSETQ. V trimming: 5 bases; J trimming: 3 bases; junction bases outside the gene matches: 6. The CDR3 covers 15 residues. CDR3 bases: TGCGCCAGCAGACTGGGACAGGGTGTCAAAAACATTCAGTACTTC. Its translation: CASRLGQGVKNIQYF. The entire variable domain, with the rest obtained from reference TRBV5-1 and TRBJ2-4, is as follows: KAGVTQTPRYLIKTRGQQVTLSCSPISGHRSVSWYQQTPGQGLQFLFEYFSETQRNKGNFPGRFSGRQFSNSRSEMNVSTLELGDSALYLCASRLGQGVKNIQYFGAGTRLSVL.

V and J are TRBV18 and TRBJ2-1; the match to TRBD2 covers 7 bases. CDR1 is KGHSH, CDR2 LQKENI, per germline. CDR3 length: 15 amino acids. Trimming took 3 bases from V and 8 from J; bases not matched to a gene: 10. The CDR3 nucleotides are TGTGCCAGCTCACCTGCTAGCGGCATTGTGGATGAGCAGTTCTTC. It is translated as CASSPASGIVDEQFF.

The CDR3 DNA reads as TGTGCCAGCAGTGAAGCCTGGGAGGGGGCCGGAACCGGGGAGCTGTTTTTT. Translation gives CASSEAWEGAGTGELFF. V is TRBV2 and J is TRBJ2-2; D is possibly TRBD1 or TRBD2 (7 bases each). Per germline, CDR1 SNHLY and CDR2 FYNNEI. There are 17 residues in the CDR3. The V gene lost 0 bases and the J gene lost 5 bases, with 16 bases spanning the gap.

V and J are TRBV4-2 and TRBJ1-6; 9 positions match TRBD1. Germline trimming cut 4 bases from V and 7 bases from J; bases unmatched to any gene: 5. The V gene's germline CDR1 is LGHNA and CDR2 YNFKEQ. The CDR3 consists of 15 residues. This CDR3 is CASSLKDRGNSPLHF. CDR3 DNA: TGTGCCAGCAGCCTTAAGGACAGGGGAAATTCACCCCTCCACTTT.